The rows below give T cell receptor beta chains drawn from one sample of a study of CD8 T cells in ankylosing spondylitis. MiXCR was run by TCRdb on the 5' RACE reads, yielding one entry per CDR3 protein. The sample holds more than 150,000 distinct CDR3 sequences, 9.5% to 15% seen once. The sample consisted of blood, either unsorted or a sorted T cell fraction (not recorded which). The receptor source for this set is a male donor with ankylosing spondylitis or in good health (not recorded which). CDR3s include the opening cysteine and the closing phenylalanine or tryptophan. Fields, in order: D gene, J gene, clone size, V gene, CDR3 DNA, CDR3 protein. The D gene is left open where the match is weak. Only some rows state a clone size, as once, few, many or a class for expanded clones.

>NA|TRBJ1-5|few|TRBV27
TGTGCCAGCAGTTTATTAGGGATCAATCAGCCCCAGCATTTT
CASSLLGINQPQHF
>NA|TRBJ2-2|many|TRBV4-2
TGTGCCAGCAGCCATCTCCCGCTAGGAGGACTCCCCTCCTACTCATCGAACACCGGGGAGCTGTTTTTT
CASSHLPLGGLPSYSSNTGELFF
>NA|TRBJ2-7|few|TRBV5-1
TGCGCCAGCAGCTTGGACTGGAACGGGGTCGAGCAGTACTTC
CASSLDWNGVEQYF
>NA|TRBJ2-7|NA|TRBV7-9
TGTGCCAGCAGCGGAGGGACGGACCCTTCCTACGAGCAGTACTTC
CASSGGTDPSYEQYF
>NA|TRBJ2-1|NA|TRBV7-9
TGTGCCAGCAGCATTGGGACCGTTTACAATGAGCAGTTCTTC
CASSIGTVYNEQFF
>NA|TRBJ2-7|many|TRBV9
TGTGCCAGCAGCGTGGGAGGGGGCACCTACGAGCAGTACTTC
CASSVGGGTYEQYF
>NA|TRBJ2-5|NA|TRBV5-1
TGCGCCAGCAGCGGGACGGTGGGGGCCGGAGAGACCCAGTACTTC
CASSGTVGAGETQYF
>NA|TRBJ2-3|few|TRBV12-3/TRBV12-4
TGTGCCAGCAGTTCCCGGAGCCTCACCACAGATACGCAGTATTTT
CASSSRSLTTDTQYF
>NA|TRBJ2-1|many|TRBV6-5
TGTGCCAGCCTAACTAGTGACAATGAGCAGTTCTTC
CASLTSDNEQFF
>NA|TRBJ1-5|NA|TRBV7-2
TGTGCCAGCAGCCTTCTTTGGGGGAATCAGCCCCAGCAATTT
CASSLLWGNQPQQF